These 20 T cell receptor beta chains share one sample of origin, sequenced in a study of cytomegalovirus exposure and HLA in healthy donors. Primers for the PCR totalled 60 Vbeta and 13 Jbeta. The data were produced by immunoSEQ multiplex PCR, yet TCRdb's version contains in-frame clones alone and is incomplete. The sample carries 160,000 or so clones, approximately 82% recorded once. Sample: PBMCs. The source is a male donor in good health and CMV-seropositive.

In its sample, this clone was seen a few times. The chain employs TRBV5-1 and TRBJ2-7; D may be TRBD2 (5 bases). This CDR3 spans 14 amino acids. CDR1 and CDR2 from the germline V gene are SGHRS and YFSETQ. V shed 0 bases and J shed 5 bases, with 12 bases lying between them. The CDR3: CASSLVPAGDEQYF. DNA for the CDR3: TGCGCCAGCAGCTTGGTGCCAGCCGGGGACGAGCAGTACTTC.

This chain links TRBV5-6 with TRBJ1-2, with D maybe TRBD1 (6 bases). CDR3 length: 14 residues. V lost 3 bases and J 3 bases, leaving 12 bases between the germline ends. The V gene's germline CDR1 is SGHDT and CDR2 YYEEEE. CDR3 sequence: CASSSDSSYYGYTF. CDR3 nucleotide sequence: TGTGCCAGCAGCTCGGACAGTTCCTACTATGGCTACACCTTC.

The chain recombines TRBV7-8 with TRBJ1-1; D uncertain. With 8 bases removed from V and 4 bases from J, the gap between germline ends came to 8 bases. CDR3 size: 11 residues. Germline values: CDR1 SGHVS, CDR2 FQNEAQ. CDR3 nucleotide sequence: TGTGCCAGCTGGGCTGGCACTGAAGCTTTCTTT. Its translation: CASWAGTEAFF.

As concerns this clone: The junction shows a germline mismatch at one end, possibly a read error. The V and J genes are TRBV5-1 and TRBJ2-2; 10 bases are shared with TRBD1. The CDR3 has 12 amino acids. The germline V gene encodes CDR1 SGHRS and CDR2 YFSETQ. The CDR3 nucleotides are TGCGCCAGCAGCTTGGGGACAGGGGGATTACTTTTT. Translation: CASSLGTGGLLF.

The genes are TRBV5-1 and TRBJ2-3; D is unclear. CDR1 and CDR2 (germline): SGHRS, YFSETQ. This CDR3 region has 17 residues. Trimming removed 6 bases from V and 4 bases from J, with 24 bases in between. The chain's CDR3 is CASTWNPSTMRADTQYF. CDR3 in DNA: TGCGCCAGCACCTGGAACCCCTCGACAATGCGAGCAGATACGCAGTATTTT.

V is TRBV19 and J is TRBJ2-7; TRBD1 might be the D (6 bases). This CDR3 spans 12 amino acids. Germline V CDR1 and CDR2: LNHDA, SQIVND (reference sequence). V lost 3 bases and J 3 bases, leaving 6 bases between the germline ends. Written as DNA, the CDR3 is TGTGCCAGTAGTATGGACAGCTACGAGCAGTACTTC. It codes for CASSMDSYEQYF.

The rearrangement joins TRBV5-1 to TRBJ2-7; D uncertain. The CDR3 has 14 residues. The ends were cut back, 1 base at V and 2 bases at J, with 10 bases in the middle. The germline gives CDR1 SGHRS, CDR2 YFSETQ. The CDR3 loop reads CASSLYYSTYEQYF. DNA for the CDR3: TGCGCCAGCAGCTTGTATTACAGTACCTACGAGCAGTACTTC.

CDR3 sequence reads: CASSEYTLNTEAFF. In DNA form, the CDR3 reads TGTGCCAGCAGTGAATATACCCTAAACACTGAAGCTTTCTTT. This chain joins TRBV25-1 and TRBJ1-1; D is unclear. Germline V CDR1 and CDR2: MGHDK, SYGVNS. Trimming removed 0 bases at V and 2 bases at J, with 7 bases between. The CDR3 totals 14 residues.

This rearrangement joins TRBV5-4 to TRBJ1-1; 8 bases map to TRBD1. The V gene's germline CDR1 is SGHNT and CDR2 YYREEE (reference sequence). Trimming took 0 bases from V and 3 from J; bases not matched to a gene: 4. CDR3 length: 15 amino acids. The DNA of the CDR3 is TGTGCCAGCAGCTTGGGGACAGGGTGGTACACTGAAGCTTTCTTT. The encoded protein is CASSLGTGWYTEAFF.

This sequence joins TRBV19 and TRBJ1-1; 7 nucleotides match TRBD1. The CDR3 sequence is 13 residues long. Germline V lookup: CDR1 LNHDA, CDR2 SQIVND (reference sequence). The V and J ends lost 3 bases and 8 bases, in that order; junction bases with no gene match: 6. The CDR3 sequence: CASSMGQNIEAFF. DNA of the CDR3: TGTGCCAGTAGTATGGGACAGAACATAGAAGCTTTCTTT.

CDR3 nucleotide sequence: TGCGCCAGCAGCTTGTCCCCAGCAACTAATGAAAAACTGTTTTTT. Translation gives CASSLSPATNEKLFF. V usage is TRBV5-1 and J usage is TRBJ1-4; no firm D call. CDR3 length: 15 amino acids. Per the germline V gene, CDR1 is SGHRS and CDR2 is YFSETQ. Trimming took off 1 base at V and 0 bases at J, with 7 bases between the two ends. Combining the CDR3 with reference TRBV5-1 and TRBJ1-4 gives the whole variable domain KAGVTQTPRYLIKTRGQQVTLSCSPISGHRSVSWYQQTPGQGLQFLFEYFSETQRNKGNFPGRFSGRQFSNSRSEMNVSTLELGDSALYLCASSLSPATNEKLFFGSGTQLSVL.

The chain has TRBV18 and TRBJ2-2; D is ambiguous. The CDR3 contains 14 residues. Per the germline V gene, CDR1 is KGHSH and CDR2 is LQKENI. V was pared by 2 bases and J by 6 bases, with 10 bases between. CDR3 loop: CASSPIDSAGELFF. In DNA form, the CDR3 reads TGTGCCAGCTCACCAATAGACTCGGCCGGGGAGCTGTTTTTT. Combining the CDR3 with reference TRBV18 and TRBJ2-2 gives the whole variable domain NAGVMQNPRHLVRRRGQEARLRCSPMKGHSHVYWYRQLPEEGLKFMVYLQKENIIDESGMPKERFSAEFPKEGPSILRIQQVVRGDSAAYFCASSPIDSAGELFFGEGSRLTVL.

CDR3 amino acids: CASRSDYGYTF. CDR3 nucleotide sequence: TGTGCCAGCAGATCCGACTATGGCTACACCTTC. The rearrangement joins TRBV6-5 to TRBJ1-2, with D uncertain. Germline lookup yields CDR1 MNHEY and CDR2 SVGAGI. The CDR3 loop spans 11 amino acids. With 6 bases removed from V and 3 bases from J, the gap between germline ends came to 5 bases.

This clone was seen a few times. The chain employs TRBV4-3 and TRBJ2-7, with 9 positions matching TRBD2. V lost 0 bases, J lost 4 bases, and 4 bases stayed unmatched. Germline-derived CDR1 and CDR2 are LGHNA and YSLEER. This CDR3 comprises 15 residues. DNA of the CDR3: TGCGCCAGCAGCCAAGATTCGCTAGCGGGATACGAGCAGTACTTC. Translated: CASSQDSLAGYEQYF.

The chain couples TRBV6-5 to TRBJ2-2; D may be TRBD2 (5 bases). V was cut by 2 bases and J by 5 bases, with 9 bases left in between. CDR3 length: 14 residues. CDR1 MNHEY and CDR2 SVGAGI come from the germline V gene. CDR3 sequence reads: CASSYGRETGELFF. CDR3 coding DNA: TGTGCCAGCAGTTACGGTCGGGAAACCGGGGAGCTGTTTTTT.

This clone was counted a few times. Here the CDR3 reads CASSSYLGPGTGANVLTF. The CDR3 DNA reads as TGCGCCAGCAGCTCCTACCTGGGTCCAGGGACTGGGGCCAACGTCCTGACTTTC. The chain recombines TRBV5-1 with TRBJ2-6; D may be TRBD1 (5 bases). Germline V CDR1 and CDR2: SGHRS, YFSETQ. The ends were cut back, 3 bases at V and 2 bases at J, with 18 bases in the middle. This CDR3 contains 18 residues.

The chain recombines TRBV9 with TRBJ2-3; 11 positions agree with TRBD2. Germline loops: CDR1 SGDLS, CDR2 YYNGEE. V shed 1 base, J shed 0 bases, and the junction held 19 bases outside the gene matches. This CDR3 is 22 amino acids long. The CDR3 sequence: CASSVTSSHGASGGFSTDTQYF. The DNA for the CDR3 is TGTGCCAGCAGCGTAACTTCCTCCCACGGGGCTAGCGGGGGGTTCAGCACAGATACGCAGTATTTT.

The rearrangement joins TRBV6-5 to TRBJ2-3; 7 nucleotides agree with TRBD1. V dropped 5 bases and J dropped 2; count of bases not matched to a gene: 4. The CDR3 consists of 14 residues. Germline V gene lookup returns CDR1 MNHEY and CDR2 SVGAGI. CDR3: CASSGGQYTDTQYF. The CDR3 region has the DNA TGTGCCAGCAGTGGGGGACAGTACACAGATACGCAGTATTTT.

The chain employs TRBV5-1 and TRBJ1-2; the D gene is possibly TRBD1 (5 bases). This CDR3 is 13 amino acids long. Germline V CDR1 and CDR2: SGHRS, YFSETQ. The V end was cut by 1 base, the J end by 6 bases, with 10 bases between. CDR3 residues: CASSLLGENGYTF. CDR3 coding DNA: TGCGCCAGCAGCTTGTTAGGGGAAAATGGCTACACCTTC.

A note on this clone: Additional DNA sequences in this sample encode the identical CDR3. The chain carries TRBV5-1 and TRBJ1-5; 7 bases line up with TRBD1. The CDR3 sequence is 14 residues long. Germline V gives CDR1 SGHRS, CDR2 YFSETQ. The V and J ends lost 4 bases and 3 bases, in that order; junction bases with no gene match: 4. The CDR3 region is CASSPGQNNQPQHF. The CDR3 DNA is TGCGCCAGCAGCCCGGGACAGAACAATCAGCCCCAGCATTTT.